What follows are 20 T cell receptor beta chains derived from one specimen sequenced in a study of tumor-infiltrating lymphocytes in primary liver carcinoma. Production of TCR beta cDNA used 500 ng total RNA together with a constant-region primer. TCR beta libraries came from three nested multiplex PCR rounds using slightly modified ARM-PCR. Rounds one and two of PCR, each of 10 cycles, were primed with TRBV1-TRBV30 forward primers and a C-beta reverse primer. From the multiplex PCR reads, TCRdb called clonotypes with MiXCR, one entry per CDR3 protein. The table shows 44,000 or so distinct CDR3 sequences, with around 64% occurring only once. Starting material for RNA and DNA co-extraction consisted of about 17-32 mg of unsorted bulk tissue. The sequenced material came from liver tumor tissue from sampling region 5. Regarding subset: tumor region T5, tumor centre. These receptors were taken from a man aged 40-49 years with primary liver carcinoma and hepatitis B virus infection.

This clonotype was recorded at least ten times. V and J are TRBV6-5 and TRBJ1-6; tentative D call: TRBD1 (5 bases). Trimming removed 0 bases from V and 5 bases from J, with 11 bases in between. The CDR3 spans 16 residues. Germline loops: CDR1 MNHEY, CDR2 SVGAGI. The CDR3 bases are TGTGCCAGCAGTTACTCAGCAGGGTTTGATAATTCACCCCTCCACTTT. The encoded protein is CASSYSAGFDNSPLHF.

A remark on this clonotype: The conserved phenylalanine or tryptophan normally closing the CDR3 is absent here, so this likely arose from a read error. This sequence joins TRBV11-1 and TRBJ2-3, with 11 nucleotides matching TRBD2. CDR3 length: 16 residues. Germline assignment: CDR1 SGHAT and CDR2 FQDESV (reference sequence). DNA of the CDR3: TGTGCCAGCAGCGAGGGACTAGCGGTTAGCACAGATAAGCAGTATCTT. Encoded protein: CASSEGLAVSTDKQYL.

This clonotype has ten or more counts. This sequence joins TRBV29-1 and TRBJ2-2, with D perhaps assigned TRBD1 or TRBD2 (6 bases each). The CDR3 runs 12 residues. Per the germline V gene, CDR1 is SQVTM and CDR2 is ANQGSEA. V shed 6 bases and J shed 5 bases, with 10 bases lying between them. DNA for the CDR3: TGCAGCGTCAAGGGGGGAACCGGGGAGCTGTTTTTT. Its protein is CSVKGGTGELFF.

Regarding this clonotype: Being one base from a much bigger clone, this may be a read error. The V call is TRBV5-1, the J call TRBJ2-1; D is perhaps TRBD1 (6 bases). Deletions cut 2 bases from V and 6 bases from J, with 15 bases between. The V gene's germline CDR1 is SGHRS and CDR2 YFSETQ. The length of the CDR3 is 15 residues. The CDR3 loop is CASSFTGTRGNEQFF. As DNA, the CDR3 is TGCGCCAGCAGCTTTACCGGGACAAGGGGCAATGAGCAGTTCTTC.

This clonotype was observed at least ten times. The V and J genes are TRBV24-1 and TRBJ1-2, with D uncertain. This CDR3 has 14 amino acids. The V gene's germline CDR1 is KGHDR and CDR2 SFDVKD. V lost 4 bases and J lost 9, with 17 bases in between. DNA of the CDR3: TGTGCCACCAGTGACCCTGCCGGGGAGGCTCGCTACACCTTC. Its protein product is CATSDPAGEARYTF.

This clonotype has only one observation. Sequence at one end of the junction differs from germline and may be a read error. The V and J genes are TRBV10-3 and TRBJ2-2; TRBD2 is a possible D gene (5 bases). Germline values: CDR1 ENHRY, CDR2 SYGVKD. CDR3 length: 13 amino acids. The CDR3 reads CAISEPNTGELLF. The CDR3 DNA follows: TGTGCCATCAGTGAGCCGAACACCGGGGAGCTGCTTTTT.

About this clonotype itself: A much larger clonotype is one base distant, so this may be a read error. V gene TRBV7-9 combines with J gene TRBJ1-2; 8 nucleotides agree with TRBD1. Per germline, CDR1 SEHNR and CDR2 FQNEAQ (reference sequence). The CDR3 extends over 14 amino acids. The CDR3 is CARSLGDRRGGYTF. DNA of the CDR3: TGTGCCAGGAGCTTAGGGGACAGGAGGGGCGGCTACACCTTC.

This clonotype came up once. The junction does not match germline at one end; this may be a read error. CDR3 in DNA: TGTGGCACTACTGGACTAGCGGGACTTTGTAAGTCCTACGAGCAGTATTTC. This encodes CGTTGLAGLCKSYEQYF. This chain connects TRBV4-2 to TRBJ2-7; 12 bases are a match to TRBD2. Germline assignment: CDR1 LGHNA and CDR2 YNFKEQ. The CDR3 has 17 residues.

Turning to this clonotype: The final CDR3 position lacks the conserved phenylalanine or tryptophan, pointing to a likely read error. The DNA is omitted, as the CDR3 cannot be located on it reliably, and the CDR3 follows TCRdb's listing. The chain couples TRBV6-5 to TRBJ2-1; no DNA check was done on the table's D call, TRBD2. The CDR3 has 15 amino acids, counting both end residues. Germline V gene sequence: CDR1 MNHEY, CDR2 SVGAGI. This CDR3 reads CASSYSSTSGSRKFL.

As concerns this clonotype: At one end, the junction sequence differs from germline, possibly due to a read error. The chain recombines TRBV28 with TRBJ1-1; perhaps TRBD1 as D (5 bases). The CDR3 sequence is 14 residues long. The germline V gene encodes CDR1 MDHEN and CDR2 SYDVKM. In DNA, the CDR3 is TGTGCCAGCAGTTCTCAGGGAGAGATATCTGAAGCTTCCTTT. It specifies CASSSQGEISEASF.

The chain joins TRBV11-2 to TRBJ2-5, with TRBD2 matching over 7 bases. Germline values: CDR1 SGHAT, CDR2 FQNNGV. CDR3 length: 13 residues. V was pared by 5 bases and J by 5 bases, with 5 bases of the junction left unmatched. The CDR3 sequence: CASSREAGETQYF. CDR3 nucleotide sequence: TGTGCCAGCAGCCGGGAGGCCGGGGAGACCCAGTACTTC.

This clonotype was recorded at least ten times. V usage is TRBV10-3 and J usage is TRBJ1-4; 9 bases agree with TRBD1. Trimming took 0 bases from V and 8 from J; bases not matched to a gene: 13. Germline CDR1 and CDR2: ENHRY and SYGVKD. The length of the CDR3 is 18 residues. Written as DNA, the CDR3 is TGTGCCATCAGTGAGTCGGTCCCGGGACAGGGCTTGAACGAAAAACTGTTTTTT. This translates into CAISESVPGQGLNEKLFF.

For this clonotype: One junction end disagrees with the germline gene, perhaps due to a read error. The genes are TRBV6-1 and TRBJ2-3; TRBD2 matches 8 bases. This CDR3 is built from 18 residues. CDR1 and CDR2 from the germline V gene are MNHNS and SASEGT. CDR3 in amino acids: CTSSEPASGPYSTDTQYF. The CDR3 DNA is TGTACCAGTAGTGAACCAGCTAGCGGGCCGTATAGCACGGATACGCAGTATTTT.

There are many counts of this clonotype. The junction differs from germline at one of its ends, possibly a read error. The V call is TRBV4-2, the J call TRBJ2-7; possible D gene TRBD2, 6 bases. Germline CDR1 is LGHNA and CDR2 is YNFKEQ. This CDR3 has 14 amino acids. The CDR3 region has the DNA TGTGCCAGCAGCCAAGCGGGGGACTTGACCCTGTTTTCCTTC. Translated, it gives CASSQAGDLTLFSF.

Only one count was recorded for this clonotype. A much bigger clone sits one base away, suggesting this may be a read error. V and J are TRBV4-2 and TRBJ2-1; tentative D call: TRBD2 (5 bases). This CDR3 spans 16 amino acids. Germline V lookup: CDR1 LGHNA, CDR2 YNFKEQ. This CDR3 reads CANSQDRGSAYNEQFF. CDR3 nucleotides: TGTGCCAACAGCCAAGATCGGGGTAGCGCCTACAATGAGCAGTTCTTC.

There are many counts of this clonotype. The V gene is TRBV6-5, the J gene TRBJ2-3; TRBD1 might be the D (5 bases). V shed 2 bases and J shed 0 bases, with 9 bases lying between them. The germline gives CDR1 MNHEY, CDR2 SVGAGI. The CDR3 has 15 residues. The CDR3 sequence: CASSYRDRSTDTQYF. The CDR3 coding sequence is TGTGCCAGCAGTTACCGAGACAGAAGCACAGATACGCAGTATTTT.

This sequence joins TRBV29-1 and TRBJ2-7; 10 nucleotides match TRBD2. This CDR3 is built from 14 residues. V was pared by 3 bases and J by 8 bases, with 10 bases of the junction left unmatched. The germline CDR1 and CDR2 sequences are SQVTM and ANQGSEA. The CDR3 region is CSVDRSSGSDKQYF. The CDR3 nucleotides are TGCAGCGTTGATCGCTCTAGCGGGAGTGACAAGCAGTACTTC.

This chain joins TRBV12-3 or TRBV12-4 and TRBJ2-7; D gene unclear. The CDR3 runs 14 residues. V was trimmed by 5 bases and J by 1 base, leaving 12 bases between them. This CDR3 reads CASSDPPRSYEQYF. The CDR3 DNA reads TGTGCCAGCAGTGACCCCCCACGGTCCTACGAGCAGTACTTC.

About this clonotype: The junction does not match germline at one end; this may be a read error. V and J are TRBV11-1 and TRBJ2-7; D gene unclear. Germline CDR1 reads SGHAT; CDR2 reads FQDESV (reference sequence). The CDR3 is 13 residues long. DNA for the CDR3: TGTGTCAGCAGTTTAAGATCGCCCTACGAGCGGTACTTC. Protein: CVSSLRSPYERYF.

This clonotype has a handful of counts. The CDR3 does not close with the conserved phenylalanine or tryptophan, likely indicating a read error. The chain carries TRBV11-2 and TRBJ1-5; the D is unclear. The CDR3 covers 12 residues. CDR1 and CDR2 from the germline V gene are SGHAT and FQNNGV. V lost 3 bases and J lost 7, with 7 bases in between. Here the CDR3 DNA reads TGTGCCAGCAGCTTGCCGCGGCAGCCCCAGCATCTT. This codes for CASSLPRQPQHL.